This T cell receptor (beta chain) was sequenced during a study of shared clonotypes between healthy human individuals. Study conclusions and caveats: Investigators collected only blood, and repertoires in tissues likely differ. Genetic and exposure-history diversity was limited by the small donor number.

Concerning this clone: Its antigen remains unidentified.

V lost 4 bases, J lost 4 bases, and 7 bases stayed unmatched. CDR3 length equals 15 residues. Germline CDR1 and CDR2: SGHRS and YFSETQ. Each sorted subset replicate got 200 ng genomic DNA, roughly 30,000 genomes. This table comes from immunoSEQ multiplex PCR, and its TCRdb copy is limited to in-frame clones, with some not included. The sample yields 2 million or so clones, 90% to 95% seen once. Within Nashville, Tennessee resided all donors, each a Caucasian adult. The V call is TRBV5-1, the J call TRBJ2-7, with 11 bases matching TRBD1. This sequence originates from a man younger than 30 in good health. Sequenced sample: naive CD4+ T cells sorted from blood. Documented subset: CD45RA+ positively selected. Here the CDR3 DNA reads TGCGCCAGCAGCACCTCCGGGACAGGGGGGTACGAGCAGTACTTC. Protein sequence: CASSTSGTGGYEQYF.